These 17 T cell receptor beta chains came from one sample sequenced in a study of T cell clonotyping in hematopoietic cell transplantation. TCRdb's copy holds only in-frame clones and misses some; the assay was immunoSEQ multiplex PCR. The table lists around 13,000 clones, over 80% of them singletons, with about 17% in the top ten. Time point meaning: recipient sample about 28 days before transplant, after cytoreduction. The sequenced sample was peripheral blood mononuclear cells, obtained before stem cell transplant. Receptors were obtained from a man aged 55 to 69 with acute myeloid leukemia. Some clones in this sample may be carry-over from other donors' samples.

In this sample, this clone turned up once. The V and J genes are TRBV11-3 and TRBJ2-7; D perhaps matches TRBD1 (5 bases). Germline V lookup: CDR1 SGHNT, CDR2 YENEEA. V lost 9 bases and J 3 bases, leaving 18 bases between the germline ends. The CDR3 consists of 14 residues. The CDR3 here is CASLLGPSVYEQYF. CDR3 coding DNA: TGTGCCAGTTTATTGGGGCCCTCCGTCTACGAGCAGTACTTC.

J is TRBJ2-4 and V is TRBV2; D perhaps matches TRBD1 (7 bases). CDR1 is SNHLY, CDR2 FYNNEI, per germline. Trimming stripped 8 bases from V and 0 bases from J, with 20 bases between. The CDR3 spans 17 residues. The CDR3 DNA is TGTGCCAGCGGAGGGACAGCGAATTTTCTAGCCAAAAACATTCAGTACTTC. Its protein product is CASGGTANFLAKNIQYF. The full variable domain, its missing parts supplied by reference TRBV2 and TRBJ2-4, is EPEVTQTPSHQVTQMGQEVILRCVPISNHLYFYWYRQILGQKVEFLVSFYNNEISEKSEIFDDQFSVERPDGSNFTLKIRSTKLEDSAMYFCASGGTANFLAKNIQYFGAGTRLSVL.

A few counts support this clone. The chain joins TRBV6-4 to TRBJ2-5; D is possibly TRBD1 or TRBD2 (6 bases each). V was clipped by 1 base and J by 10 bases, with 10 bases between them. Germline V gene sequence: CDR1 MRHNA, CDR2 SNTAGT. This CDR3 contains 12 residues. The CDR3 sequence is CASSDLRGVQYF. CDR3 nucleotides: TGTGCCAGCAGTGACTTAAGGGGGGTCCAGTACTTC.

This clone was found a few times. V is TRBV12-2 and J is TRBJ1-2; the table calls TRBD1, which could not be checked here. TRBV12-2 is labeled a pseudogene. The CDR3 has 16 amino acids. The CDR3 DNA reads TGTGCAAGTCGCTTGACAGGGAATGGGGCTAACTATGGCTACACCTTC. It codes for CASRLTGNGANYGYTF.

This clone was seen a few times. DNA of the CDR3: TGCGCCAGCAGCTTGGGGGAGAACTATGGCTACACCTTC. Protein sequence: CASSLGENYGYTF. The gene calls are TRBV5-1 and TRBJ1-2, with D uncertain. There are 13 residues in the CDR3. Germline assignment: CDR1 SGHRS and CDR2 YFSETQ. Trimming left V 0 bases short and J 2 bases short, with 5 bases between. Full variable domain (missing parts from reference TRBV5-1 and TRBJ1-2): KAGVTQTPRYLIKTRGQQVTLSCSPISGHRSVSWYQQTPGQGLQFLFEYFSETQRNKGNFPGRFSGRQFSNSRSEMNVSTLELGDSALYLCASSLGENYGYTFGSGTRLTVV.

This chain links TRBV7-9 with TRBJ1-5; tentative D call: TRBD1 (5 bases). V was trimmed by 4 bases and J by 6 bases, leaving 13 bases between them. Looked up from germline, CDR1 is SEHNR and CDR2 is FQNEAQ (reference sequence). The CDR3 spans 14 residues. This chain's CDR3 is CASSWGGEFQPQHF. The CDR3 nucleotides read TGTGCCAGCAGCTGGGGGGGGGAGTTTCAGCCCCAGCATTTT. The full variable domain, rest sourced from reference TRBV7-9 and TRBJ1-5, is DTGVSQNPRHKITKRGQNVTFRCDPISEHNRLYWYRQTLGQGPEFLTYFQNEAQLEKSRLLSDRFSAERPKGSFSTLEIQRTEQGDSAMYLCASSWGGEFQPQHFGDGTRLSIL.

The chain is built from TRBV7-2 and TRBJ2-3; 7 bases line up with TRBD1. This CDR3 has 16 residues. V gave up 4 bases and J gave up 0 bases; unmatched junction bases: 7. Germline V gives CDR1 SGHTA, CDR2 FQGNSA. CDR3 loop: CASSYRTGVSTDTQYF. CDR3 DNA: TGTGCCAGCAGCTACCGGACAGGAGTGAGCACAGATACGCAGTATTTT. Supplemented by reference TRBV7-2 and TRBJ2-3, the full variable domain reads GAGVSQSPSNKVTEKGKDVELRCDPISGHTALYWYRQSLGQGLEFLIYFQGNSAPDKSGLPSDRFSAERTGGSVSTLTIQRTQQEDSAVYLCASSYRTGVSTDTQYFGPGTRLTVL.

The rearrangement links TRBV2 to TRBJ1-4; 9 bases agree with TRBD1. CDR3 length: 16 residues. V shed 6 bases and J 0 bases; nucleotides not matched to a gene: 5. Germline CDR1 reads SNHLY; CDR2 reads FYNNEI. The CDR3 DNA follows: TGTGCCAGCAGGGGGACAGGGAGACCAACTAATGAAAAACTGTTTTTT. Translation: CASRGTGRPTNEKLFF.

This sequence joins TRBV4-3 and TRBJ1-6; D unresolved. The CDR3 sequence is 13 residues long. The V end was cut by 0 bases, the J end by 7 bases, with 4 bases between. The germline V gene encodes CDR1 LGHNA and CDR2 YSLEER. CDR3 bases: TGCGCCAGCAGCCAAGATTGGAATTCACCCCTCCACTTT. Translated, it gives CASSQDWNSPLHF.

This clone was found a few times. The V gene is TRBV5-1, the J gene TRBJ1-2; 7 positions agree with TRBD1. The germline V gene has CDR1 SGHRS and CDR2 YFSETQ. This CDR3 has 15 residues. Trimming cost V 4 bases and J 6 bases; bases outside gene matches: 12. CDR3 coding DNA: TGCGCCAGCAGCGAAAATCCGACAGGGACGGATGGCTACACCTTC. Encoded protein: CASSENPTGTDGYTF.

In this sample, this clone turned up a few times. CDR3 DNA sequence: TGCGCCAGCAGCCCCACCCCCTCGAGCACAGATACGCAGTATTTT. It is translated as CASSPTPSSTDTQYF. The chain recombines TRBV4-1 with TRBJ2-3; no definite D call. This CDR3 has 15 residues. Germline CDR1 MGHRA, CDR2 YSYEKL. V lost 4 bases and J 0 bases, leaving 11 bases between the germline ends.

The rearrangement uses TRBV5-6 and TRBJ2-7; D is uncertain. The CDR3 contains 11 residues. The germline V and J ends were trimmed by 0 bases and 4 bases, with 2 bases remaining between them. Germline V gene data show CDR1 as SGHDT and CDR2 as YYEEEE. CDR3 DNA: TGTGCCAGCAGCTTGGGGTACGAGCAGTACTTC. Its protein product is CASSLGYEQYF.

The rearrangement links TRBV5-1 to TRBJ1-2; 12 positions match TRBD1. The CDR3 is 15 residues long. The trim removed 3 bases at V and 8 bases at J, leaving 8 bases unmatched. Germline assignment: CDR1 SGHRS and CDR2 YFSETQ. CDR3 sequence reads: CASSSPGQGAKGYTF. DNA for the CDR3: TGCGCCAGCAGCTCGCCGGGACAGGGGGCTAAGGGCTACACCTTC.

This clone was counted once. The chain recombines TRBV6-1 with TRBJ2-1; TRBD1 might be the D (5 bases). The V gene's germline CDR1 is MNHNS and CDR2 SASEGT. V gave up 1 base and J gave up 7 bases, with 14 bases separating them. The CDR3 is made up of 15 amino acids. The CDR3 sequence: CASSEGVPGLNEQFF. The DNA of the CDR3 is TGTGCCAGCAGTGAAGGGGTTCCAGGGTTGAATGAGCAGTTCTTC.

CDR3 protein: CASSQGSGDQETQYF. The CDR3 DNA is TGCGCCAGCAGCCAAGGTAGCGGGGACCAAGAGACCCAGTACTTC. V and J are TRBV4-3 and TRBJ2-5; 8 bases align to TRBD2. Trimming removed 1 base from V and 0 bases from J; junction bases left unmatched: 1. This CDR3 has 15 amino acids. Looked up from germline, CDR1 is LGHNA and CDR2 is YSLEER.

The chain has TRBV29-1 and TRBJ1-2; D call uncertain. The CDR3 has 13 amino acids. Germline loops: CDR1 SQVTM, CDR2 ANQGSEA. V was pared by 5 bases and J by 3 bases, with 13 bases between. CDR3 sequence reads: CSVSEGGDYGYTF. The CDR3 nucleotides read TGCAGCGTTTCCGAAGGTGGCGACTATGGCTACACCTTC.

The V gene is TRBV14, the J gene TRBJ1-2; the D is unclear. From germline, CDR1 is SGHDN and CDR2 FVKESK. V gave up 1 base and J gave up 5 bases, with 8 bases separating them. This CDR3 spans 13 amino acids. CDR3: CASSQGRGYGYTF. The CDR3 DNA is TGTGCCAGCAGCCAAGGACGGGGTTATGGCTACACCTTC.